The clone carrying this T cell receptor (beta chain) was seen only once. Trimming cost V 4 bases and J 6 bases; bases outside gene matches: 11. The CDR3 loop spans 16 amino acids. The germline V gene has CDR1 SGHRS and CDR2 YFSETQ. These data come from a study of T cell responses to AZD1222 COVID-19 vaccine. Libraries were prepared by immunoSEQ multiplex PCR; TCRdb keeps only in-frame clonotypes and omits some of them. The table shows 95,000 to 100,000 clones, with roughly 87% occurring only once. This TCR was recovered from an adult in good health. V is TRBV5-1 and J is TRBJ1-2; 11 bases are a match to TRBD1. Sequencing was performed on peripheral blood, taken on day 0 of AZD1222 vaccination. As DNA, the CDR3 is TGCGCCAGCAGCGGTTACCGGACAGGGGGCGCTCATGGCTACACCTTC. Its protein product is CASSGYRTGGAHGYTF.